This TCR beta chain was observed in a study of early T cells in non-severe SARS-CoV-2 infection. Study in general: The chains were unpaired, and the sequenced material was bulk RNA from unsorted whole blood. Study observations and caveats: VDJdb matches were skewed toward anti-spike CD8 T cell responses.

CDR1 and CDR2 (germline): MDHEN, SYDVKM. V gave up 3 bases and J gave up 0 bases; unmatched junction bases: 8. This CDR3 is built from 18 residues. Molecules of cDNA were individually given unique molecular identifiers that were attached to them. Via MiXCR, TCRdb re-called the 5' RACE reads, giving one row per CDR3 protein. The table includes 23,000 or so distinct CDR3 sequences, less than 6.5% detected once. Many counts were recorded for this clonotype. Its antigen is unidentified. The source is an adult who was a healthcare worker with PCR-confirmed SARS-CoV-2 infection or an uninfected control (not recorded which). The sequenced sample consisted of whole blood. V gene TRBV28 combines with J gene TRBJ2-6, with 7 bases matching TRBD1. DNA for the CDR3: TGTGCCAGCAGTTTTCGGACAGGAACTCGCTCTGGGGCCAACGTCCTGACTTTC. Amino acids: CASSFRTGTRSGANVLTF. The full variable domain, rest sourced from reference TRBV28 and TRBJ2-6, is DVKVTQSSRYLVKRTGEKVFLECVQDMDHENMFWYRQDPGLGLRLIYFSYDVKMKEKGDIPEGYSVSREKKERFSLILESASTNQTSMYLCASSFRTGTRSGANVLTFGAGSRLTVL.